Here is one T cell receptor beta chain with its context. V was pared by 2 bases and J by 0 bases, with 6 bases of the junction left unmatched. This CDR3 spans 17 amino acids. CDR1 is KGHSH, CDR2 LQKENI, per germline. The assay was immunoSEQ multiplex PCR, and TCRdb's table has in-frame clones only and misses some. The sample holds under 200,000 clones, 88% seen once. These data originate in a study of blood T cell repertoires in COVID-19. Study overall: The study drew acute and convalescent COVID-19 samples from the United States, Italy and Spain.

The sample was peripheral blood. The source of this sequence is a man in his forties or fifties with active or convalescent COVID-19. The chain recombines TRBV18 with TRBJ1-1; 10 positions match TRBD1. CDR3 in amino acids: CASSPSGTGDLNTEAFF. CDR3 in DNA: TGTGCCAGCTCACCATCCGGGACAGGGGACTTGAACACTGAAGCTTTCTTT. Together with reference TRBV18 and TRBJ1-1, the CDR3 gives the full variable domain: NAGVMQNPRHLVRRRGQEARLRCSPMKGHSHVYWYRQLPEEGLKFMVYLQKENIIDESGMPKERFSAEFPKEGPSILRIQQVVRGDSAAYFCASSPSGTGDLNTEAFFGQGTRLTVV.